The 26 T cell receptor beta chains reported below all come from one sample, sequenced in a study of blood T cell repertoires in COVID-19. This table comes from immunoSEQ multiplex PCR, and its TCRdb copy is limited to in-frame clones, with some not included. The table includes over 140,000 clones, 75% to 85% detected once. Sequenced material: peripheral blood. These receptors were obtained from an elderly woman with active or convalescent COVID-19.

The CDR3 sequence: CASSRPDRGGGTDTQYF. The CDR3 DNA sequence: TGTGCCAGCAGCCGTCCGGACAGGGGAGGGGGCACAGATACGCAGTATTTT. The chain joins TRBV3-1 (or the pseudogene TRBV3-2) to TRBJ2-3; 9 bases are shared with TRBD1. The CDR3 is 17 amino acids. Germline lookup yields CDR1 LGHDT and CDR2 YNNKEL (reference sequence). Unmatched junction bases numbered 9, after V lost 4 bases and J lost 1 base.

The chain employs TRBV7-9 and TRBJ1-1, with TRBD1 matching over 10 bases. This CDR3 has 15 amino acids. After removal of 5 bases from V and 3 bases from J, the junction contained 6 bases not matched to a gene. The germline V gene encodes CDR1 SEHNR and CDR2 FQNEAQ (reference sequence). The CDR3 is CASSPRQGAYTEAFF. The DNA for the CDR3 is TGTGCCAGCAGCCCCCGACAGGGGGCGTACACTGAAGCTTTCTTT.

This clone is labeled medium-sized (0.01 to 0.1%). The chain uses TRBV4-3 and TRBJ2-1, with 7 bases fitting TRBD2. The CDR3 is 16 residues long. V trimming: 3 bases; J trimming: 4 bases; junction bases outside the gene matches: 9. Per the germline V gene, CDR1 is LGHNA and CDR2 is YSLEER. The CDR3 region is CASSHLILADYNEQFF. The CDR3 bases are TGCGCCAGCAGCCACCTTATCCTAGCGGATTACAATGAGCAGTTCTTC.

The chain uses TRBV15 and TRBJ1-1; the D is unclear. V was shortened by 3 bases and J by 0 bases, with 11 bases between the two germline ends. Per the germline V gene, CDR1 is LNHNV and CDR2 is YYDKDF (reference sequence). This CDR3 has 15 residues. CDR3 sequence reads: CATSRPRSMNTEAFF. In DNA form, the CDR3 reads TGTGCCACCAGCAGGCCGCGGAGCATGAACACTGAAGCTTTCTTT.

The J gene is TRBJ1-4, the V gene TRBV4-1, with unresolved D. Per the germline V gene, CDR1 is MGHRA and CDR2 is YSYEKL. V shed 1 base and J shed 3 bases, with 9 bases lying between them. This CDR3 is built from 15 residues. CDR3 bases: TGCGCCAGCAGCCAAGGTGATGGAGCTAATGAAAAACTGTTTTTT. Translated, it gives CASSQGDGANEKLFF.

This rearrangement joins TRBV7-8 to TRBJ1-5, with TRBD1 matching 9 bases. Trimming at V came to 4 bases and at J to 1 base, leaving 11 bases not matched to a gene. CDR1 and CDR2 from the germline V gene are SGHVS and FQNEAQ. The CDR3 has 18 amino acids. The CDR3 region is CASSWGQGRGISNQPQHF. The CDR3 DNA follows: TGTGCCAGCAGCTGGGGACAGGGTCGGGGGATAAGCAATCAGCCCCAGCATTTT.

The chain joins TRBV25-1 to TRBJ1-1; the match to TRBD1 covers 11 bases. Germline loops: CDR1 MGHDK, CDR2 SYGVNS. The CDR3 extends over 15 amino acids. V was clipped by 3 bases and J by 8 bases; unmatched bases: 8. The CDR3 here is CASSDFGQGAREAFF. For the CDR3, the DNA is TGTGCCAGCAGTGACTTTGGACAGGGGGCAAGAGAAGCTTTCTTT.

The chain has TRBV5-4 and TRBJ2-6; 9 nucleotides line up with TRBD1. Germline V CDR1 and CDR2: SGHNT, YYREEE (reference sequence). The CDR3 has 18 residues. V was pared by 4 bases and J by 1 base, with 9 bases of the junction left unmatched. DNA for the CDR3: TGTGCCAGCAGCCCCCCCGGGACAGGGTCTTCTGGGGCCAACGTCCTGACTTTC. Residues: CASSPPGTGSSGANVLTF.

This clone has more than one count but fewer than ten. The CDR3 region is CASSSDRGAGYTF. For the CDR3, the DNA is TGTGCCAGCAGTTCGGACAGGGGTGCTGGCTACACCTTC. This chain uses TRBV6-5 with TRBJ1-2, with 9 bases aligning to TRBD1. The CDR3 is 13 amino acids. Germline-derived CDR1 and CDR2 are MNHEY and SVGAGI. V dropped 4 bases and J dropped 7; count of bases not matched to a gene: 4.

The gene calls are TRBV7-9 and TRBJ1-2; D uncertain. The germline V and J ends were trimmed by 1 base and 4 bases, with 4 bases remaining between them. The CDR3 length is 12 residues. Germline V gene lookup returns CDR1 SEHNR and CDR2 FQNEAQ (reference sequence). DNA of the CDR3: TGTGCCAGCAGCTTAGACGGCTATGGCTACACCTTC. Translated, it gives CASSLDGYGYTF.

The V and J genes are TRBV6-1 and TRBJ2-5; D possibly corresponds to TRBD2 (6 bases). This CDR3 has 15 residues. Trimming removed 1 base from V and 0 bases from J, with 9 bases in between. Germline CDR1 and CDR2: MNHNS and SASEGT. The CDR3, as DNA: TGTGCCAGCAGTGAAGAGGCGGGGTACCAAGAGACCCAGTACTTC. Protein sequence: CASSEEAGYQETQYF.

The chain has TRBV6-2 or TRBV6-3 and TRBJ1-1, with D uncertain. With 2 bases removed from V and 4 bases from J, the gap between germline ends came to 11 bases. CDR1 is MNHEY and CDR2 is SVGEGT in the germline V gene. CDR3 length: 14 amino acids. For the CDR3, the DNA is TGTGCCAGCAGTTACAATCGCGCTGGCACTGAAGCTTTCTTT. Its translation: CASSYNRAGTEAFF.

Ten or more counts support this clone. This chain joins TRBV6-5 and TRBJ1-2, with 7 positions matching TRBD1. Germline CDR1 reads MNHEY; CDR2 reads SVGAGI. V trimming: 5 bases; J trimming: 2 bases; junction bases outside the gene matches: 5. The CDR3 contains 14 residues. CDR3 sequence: CASSPETGNYGYTF. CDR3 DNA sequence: TGTGCCAGCAGTCCGGAGACAGGGAACTATGGCTACACCTTC.

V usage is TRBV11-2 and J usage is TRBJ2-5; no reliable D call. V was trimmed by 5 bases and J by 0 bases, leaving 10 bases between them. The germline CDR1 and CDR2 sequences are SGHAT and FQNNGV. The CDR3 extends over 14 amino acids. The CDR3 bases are TGTGCCAGCAGCGCTCGACTGAACCAAGAGACCCAGTACTTC. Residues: CASSARLNQETQYF.

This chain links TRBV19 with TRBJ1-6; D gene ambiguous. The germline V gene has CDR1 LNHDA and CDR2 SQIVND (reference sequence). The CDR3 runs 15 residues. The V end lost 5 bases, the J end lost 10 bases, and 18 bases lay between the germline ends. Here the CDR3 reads CASSYTGSGRSPLHF. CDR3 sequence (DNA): TGTGCCAGTAGTTATACGGGGTCGGGGAGGTCACCCCTCCACTTT.

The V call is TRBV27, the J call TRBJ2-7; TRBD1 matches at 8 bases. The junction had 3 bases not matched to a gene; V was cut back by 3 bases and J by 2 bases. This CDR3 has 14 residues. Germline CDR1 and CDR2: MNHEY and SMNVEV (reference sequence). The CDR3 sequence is CASSFGQGTYEQYF. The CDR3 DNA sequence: TGTGCCAGCAGTTTTGGACAGGGAACCTACGAGCAGTACTTC.

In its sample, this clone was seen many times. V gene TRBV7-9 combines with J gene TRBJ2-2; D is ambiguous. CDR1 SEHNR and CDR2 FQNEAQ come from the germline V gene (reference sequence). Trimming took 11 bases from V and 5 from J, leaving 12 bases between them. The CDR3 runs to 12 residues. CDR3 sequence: CAVPPRTGELFF. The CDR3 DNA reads TGTGCCGTTCCGCCGAGGACCGGGGAGCTGTTTTTT. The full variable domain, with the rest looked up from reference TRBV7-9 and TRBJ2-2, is DTGVSQNPRHKITKRGQNVTFRCDPISEHNRLYWYRQTLGQGPEFLTYFQNEAQLEKSRLLSDRFSAERPKGSFSTLEIQRTEQGDSAMYLCAVPPRTGELFFGEGSRLTVL.

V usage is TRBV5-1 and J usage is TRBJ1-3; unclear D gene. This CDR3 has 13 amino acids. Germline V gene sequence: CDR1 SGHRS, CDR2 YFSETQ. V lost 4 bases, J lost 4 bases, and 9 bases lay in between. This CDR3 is CASSTGSGNTIYF. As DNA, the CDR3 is TGCGCCAGCAGCACCGGGTCAGGAAACACCATATATTTT.

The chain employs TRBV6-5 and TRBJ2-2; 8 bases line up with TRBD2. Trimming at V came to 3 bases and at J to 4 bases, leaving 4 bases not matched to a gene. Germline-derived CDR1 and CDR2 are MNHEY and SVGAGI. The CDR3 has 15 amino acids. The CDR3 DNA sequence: TGTGCCAGCAGTTATGCGGGGGGAAGCACCGGGGAGCTGTTTTTT. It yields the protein CASSYAGGSTGELFF.

The CDR3 loop is CASSVERGAETQYF. In nucleotides, the CDR3 is TGTGCCAGCAGCGTAGAGCGGGGGGCAGAGACCCAGTACTTC. This sequence joins TRBV9 and TRBJ2-5; 9 bases fit TRBD2. The germline V gene has CDR1 SGDLS and CDR2 YYNGEE. The junction had 1 base not matched to a gene; V was cut back by 0 bases and J by 4 bases. The CDR3 is 14 residues long. Variable domain in full (rest from reference TRBV9 and TRBJ2-5): DSGVTQTPKHLITATGQRVTLRCSPRSGDLSVYWYQQSLDQGLQFLIQYYNGEERAKGNILERFSAQQFPDLHSELNLSSLELGDSALYFCASSVERGAETQYFGPGTRLLVL.

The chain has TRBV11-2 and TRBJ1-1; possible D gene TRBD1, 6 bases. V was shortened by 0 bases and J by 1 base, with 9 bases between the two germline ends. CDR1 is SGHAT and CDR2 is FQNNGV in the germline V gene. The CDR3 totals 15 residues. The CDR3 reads CASSLDGGANTEAFF. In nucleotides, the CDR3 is TGTGCCAGCAGCTTAGATGGGGGCGCGAACACTGAAGCTTTCTTT.

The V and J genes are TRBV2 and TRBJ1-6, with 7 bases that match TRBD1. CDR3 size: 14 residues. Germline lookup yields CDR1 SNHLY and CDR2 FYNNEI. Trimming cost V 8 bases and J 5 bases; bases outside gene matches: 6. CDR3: CASRMTGNNSPLHF. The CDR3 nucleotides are TGTGCCAGCCGGATGACAGGGAATAATTCACCCCTCCACTTT.

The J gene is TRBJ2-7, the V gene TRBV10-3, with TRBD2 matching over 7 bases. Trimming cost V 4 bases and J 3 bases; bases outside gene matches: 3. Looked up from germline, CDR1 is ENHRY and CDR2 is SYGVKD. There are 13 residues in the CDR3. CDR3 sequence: CAISGGGGYEQYF. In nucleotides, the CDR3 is TGTGCCATCAGTGGTGGGGGGGGCTACGAGCAGTACTTC.

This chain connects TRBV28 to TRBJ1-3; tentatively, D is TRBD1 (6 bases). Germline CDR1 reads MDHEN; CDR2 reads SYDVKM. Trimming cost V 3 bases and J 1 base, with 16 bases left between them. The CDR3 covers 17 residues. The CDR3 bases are TGTGCCAGCAGTTTTTATTTCAACAGGGCTTCTGGAAACACCATATATTTT. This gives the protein CASSFYFNRASGNTIYF.

The CDR3 protein is CASSLEETQYF. In DNA, the CDR3 is TGTGCCAGCAGCTTAGAAGAGACCCAGTACTTC. The genes are TRBV3-1 (or the pseudogene TRBV3-2) and TRBJ2-5, with D uncertain. In germline, CDR1 is LGHDT, CDR2 YNNKEL (reference sequence). V shed 5 bases and J shed 3 bases, with 4 bases lying between them. The CDR3 contains 11 residues.

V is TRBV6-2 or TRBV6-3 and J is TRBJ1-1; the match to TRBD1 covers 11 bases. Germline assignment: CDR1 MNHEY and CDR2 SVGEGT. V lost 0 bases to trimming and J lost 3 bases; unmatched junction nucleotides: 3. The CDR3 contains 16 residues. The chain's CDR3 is CASSYSDRGRDTEAFF. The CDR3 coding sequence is TGTGCCAGCAGTTACTCGGACAGGGGGCGAGACACTGAAGCTTTCTTT.